A single count supports the clone carrying this T cell receptor beta chain. Its antigen is not known. Other nucleotide sequences from this sample produce the same CDR3. Germline values: CDR1 SGHAT, CDR2 FQNNGV. There are 14 residues in the CDR3. The V end was cut by 1 base, the J end by 2 bases, with 6 bases between. These data originate in a study of shared clonotypes between healthy human individuals. The study, taken as a whole, reports: Inspection by rarefaction showed sorted-subset sequencing to be incomplete despite large depth.

Every donor, a Caucasian adult, lived in Nashville, Tennessee. TCRdb's copy holds only in-frame clones and misses some; the assay was immunoSEQ multiplex PCR. Found here are roughly 2,300,000 clones, around 90% of them singletons; the top ten hold approximately 0.4%. This receptor was taken from a man aged 18 to 30 in good health. Some clones in this sample may be carry-over from other donors' samples. The V call is TRBV11-2, the J call TRBJ1-3; perhaps TRBD1 as D (5 bases). Sequencing was done on a sample of naive CD4+ T cells from PBMCs. Subset: CD45RA+ positively selected. CDR3 sequence reads: CASSLAGPGNTIYF. The CDR3 region has the DNA TGTGCCAGCAGCTTAGCAGGGCCTGGAAACACCATATATTTT.